These 22 T cell receptor beta chains originate from one sample sequenced in a study of cytomegalovirus exposure and HLA in healthy donors. Use of 60 Vbeta and 13 Jbeta primers characterized the PCR. Produced via immunoSEQ multiplex PCR; TCRdb's table is partial and in-frame only. The sample has 120,000 to 150,000 clones, approximately 70% seen once. Sequenced material: PBMCs. The receptors derive from a human donor in good health.

This chain joins TRBV5-1 and TRBJ2-3; D may be TRBD1 (5 bases). V dropped 0 bases and J dropped 1 base, with 6 bases sitting between them. Germline V CDR1 and CDR2: SGHRS, YFSETQ. The CDR3 has 14 residues. CDR3 residues: CASSLEGGTDTQYF. In DNA form, the CDR3 reads TGCGCCAGCAGCTTGGAAGGGGGCACAGATACGCAGTATTTT.

The rearrangement joins TRBV6-1 to TRBJ2-5, with 8 bases that match TRBD1. The CDR3 runs 14 residues. Losses at the gene ends were 5 bases for V and 5 bases for J; bases not matched to a gene: 7. Germline V gives CDR1 MNHNS, CDR2 SASEGT. CDR3 bases: TGTGCCAGCAGTTCACCAGGGGGCTCGGAGACCCAGTACTTC. It encodes CASSSPGGSETQYF.

This clone was observed a single time. The chain couples TRBV19 to TRBJ2-2, with 7 bases fitting TRBD1. CDR1 and CDR2 from the germline V gene are LNHDA and SQIVND (reference sequence). Unmatched junction bases numbered 9, after V lost 6 bases and J lost 5 bases. The CDR3 loop spans 15 amino acids. CDR3 amino acids: CASRLGGRPTGELFF. For the CDR3, the DNA is TGTGCCAGTAGACTAGGGGGCAGGCCAACCGGGGAGCTGTTTTTT.

The chain combines TRBV19 with TRBJ2-6; 9 bases line up with TRBD1. Per the germline V gene, CDR1 is LNHDA and CDR2 is SQIVND (reference sequence). The CDR3 spans 17 residues. V shed 1 base, J shed 2 bases, and the junction held 3 bases outside the gene matches. Here the CDR3 DNA reads TGTGCCAGTAGTATAGGCACAGGGGGCGCTGGGGCCAACGTCCTGACTTTC. This gives the protein CASSIGTGGAGANVLTF.

This clone was counted only a few times. The chain carries TRBV6-1 and TRBJ1-2, with D unresolved. The germline V gene has CDR1 MNHNS and CDR2 SASEGT. V lost 8 bases to trimming and J lost 4 bases, with 20 bases between them. This CDR3 region has 15 residues. The CDR3 DNA is TGTGCCAGCTCTGCGCCTTTGGACTCATCCTATGGCTACACCTTC. It codes for CASSAPLDSSYGYTF.

J is TRBJ1-1 and V is TRBV4-1; D call uncertain. The CDR3 consists of 12 residues. Between the trimmed V and J ends, which lost 4 bases and 9 bases, there was a span of 12 bases. Germline V gene sequence: CDR1 MGHRA, CDR2 YSYEKL. The CDR3 bases are TGCGCCAGCAGCCCCAATAGTAGTAAAGCTTTCTTT. Amino acids: CASSPNSSKAFF.

The J gene is TRBJ2-3, the V gene TRBV9; D is unresolved. The CDR3 has 15 amino acids. Germline V gene sequence: CDR1 SGDLS, CDR2 YYNGEE. The germline V and J ends were trimmed by 0 bases and 2 bases, with 10 bases remaining between them. The CDR3 spells CASSVGILLTDTQYF. The DNA of the CDR3 is TGTGCCAGCAGCGTAGGTATTTTACTCACAGATACGCAGTATTTT.

The chain links TRBV7-2 to TRBJ2-3; tentative D call: TRBD1 (6 bases). Trimming took 4 bases from V and 9 from J, leaving 8 bases between them. In germline, CDR1 is SGHTA, CDR2 FQGNSA. The CDR3 is 11 residues long. The CDR3 sequence: CASSSGQTQYF. The CDR3 coding sequence is TGTGCCAGCAGCTCTGGACAGACGCAGTATTTT. The full variable domain, completed using reference TRBV7-2 and TRBJ2-3, is GAGVSQSPSNKVTEKGKDVELRCDPISGHTALYWYRQSLGQGLEFLIYFQGNSAPDKSGLPSDRFSAERTGGSVSTLTIQRTQQEDSAVYLCASSSGQTQYFGPGTRLTVL.

Only a few counts were recorded for this clone. The rearrangement links TRBV27 to TRBJ1-5; possibly TRBD1 for D (6 bases). V gave up 1 base and J gave up 4 bases, with 11 bases separating them. From germline, CDR1 is MNHEY and CDR2 SMNVEV (reference sequence). The CDR3 loop spans 15 amino acids. As DNA, the CDR3 is TGTGCCAGCAGTTTATGGGGGGGCATTAATCAGCCCCAGCATTTT. Its protein product is CASSLWGGINQPQHF.

This clone was seen more than once but under ten times. The gene calls are TRBV4-1 and TRBJ1-6, with D possibly being TRBD1 (5 bases). The length of the CDR3 is 14 residues. CDR1 is MGHRA, CDR2 YSYEKL, per germline. Deletions cut 4 bases from V and 7 bases from J, with 11 bases between. CDR3 loop: CASSLTAMNSPLHF. CDR3 sequence (DNA): TGCGCCAGCAGCCTGACAGCTATGAATTCACCCCTCCACTTT.

The genes are TRBV15 and TRBJ2-1, with TRBD2 matching 7 bases. J lost 5 bases, V lost 1 base, and 5 bases had no gene match. Germline CDR1 is LNHNV and CDR2 is YYDKDF (reference sequence). CDR3 size: 15 residues. CDR3 region: CATSRGGSSNNEQFF. CDR3 nucleotides: TGTGCCACCAGCAGAGGCGGGAGCAGCAACAATGAGCAGTTCTTC.

This clone was counted between two and nine times. The chain uses TRBV5-6 and TRBJ1-2; possible D gene TRBD1, 6 bases. Trimming removed 4 bases at V and 8 bases at J, with 15 bases between. From germline, CDR1 is SGHDT and CDR2 YYEEEE. This CDR3 comprises 13 residues. The chain's CDR3 is CASSVQGPDGYTF. In DNA form, the CDR3 reads TGTGCCAGCAGCGTACAGGGCCCGGACGGCTACACCTTC.

The chain employs TRBV6-5 and TRBJ1-5; 9 bases align to TRBD1. The ends lost 6 bases at V and 4 bases at J; junction bases unmatched: 7. Germline V gives CDR1 MNHEY, CDR2 SVGAGI. The CDR3 covers 15 residues. CDR3 in amino acids: CASRSGTGRNQPQHF. The CDR3 bases are TGTGCCAGCAGGTCCGGGACAGGGCGAAATCAGCCCCAGCATTTT.

The chain uses TRBV6-6 and TRBJ1-2; tentative D call: TRBD1 (6 bases). This CDR3 contains 15 residues. The ends were cut back, 3 bases at V and 5 bases at J, with 16 bases in the middle. Per the germline V gene, CDR1 is MNHNY and CDR2 is SVGAGI (reference sequence). DNA of the CDR3: TGTGCCAGCAGTTATGGGTACAGGGACGAATATGGCTACACCTTC. This sequence encodes CASSYGYRDEYGYTF.

This sequence joins TRBV5-1 and TRBJ2-7; D perhaps matches TRBD2 (5 bases). The V end was cut by 2 bases, the J end by 3 bases, with 12 bases between. The germline gives CDR1 SGHRS, CDR2 YFSETQ. The CDR3 length is 14 residues. The CDR3 nucleotides read TGCGCCAGCAGCTTTAGCGATCCCCTCTACGAGCAGTACTTC. Encoded protein: CASSFSDPLYEQYF.

The rearrangement uses TRBV11-2 and TRBJ2-7; D ambiguous. Per the germline V gene, CDR1 is SGHAT and CDR2 is FQNNGV. V was pared by 2 bases and J by 6 bases, with 11 bases between. The CDR3 is 13 residues long. The CDR3 loop is CASSLSQRGEQYF. As DNA, the CDR3 is TGTGCCAGCAGCTTAAGTCAGCGAGGCGAGCAGTACTTC.

This chain joins TRBV5-1 and TRBJ2-2; 8 nucleotides line up with TRBD1. Per germline, CDR1 SGHRS and CDR2 YFSETQ. V lost 2 bases to trimming and J lost 1 base; unmatched junction nucleotides: 4. The length of the CDR3 is 16 residues. The CDR3, as DNA: TGCGCCAGCAGCTTTGGCAGGGGGCAGAACACCGGGGAGCTGTTTTTT. Encoded protein: CASSFGRGQNTGELFF.

The chain links TRBV5-4 to TRBJ2-5; D is ambiguous. The DNA end favors TRBJ2-7, so the J call may be wrong. This CDR3 has 16 amino acids. Germline V gene sequence: CDR1 SGHNT, CDR2 YYREEE (reference sequence). CDR3 sequence (DNA): TGTGCCAGCAGCCCTTCCCGATACGGGTCCATTTACGAGCAGTACTTC. Its translation is CASSPSRYGSIYEQYF.

The chain couples TRBV7-8 to TRBJ2-3; 10 nucleotides align to TRBD2. CDR3 length: 15 residues. The V gene end was trimmed by 5 bases and the J gene end by 5 bases; junction bases not matched to a gene: 7. In germline, CDR1 is SGHVS, CDR2 FQNEAQ. The CDR3 is CASSGSGGHRDTQYF. DNA of the CDR3: TGTGCCAGCAGCGGTAGCGGGGGGCATAGAGATACGCAGTATTTT.

The count of this clone is one. The chain combines TRBV5-4 with TRBJ2-7; TRBD1 aligns across 8 bases. The CDR3 has 15 amino acids. The ends lost 2 bases at V and 0 bases at J; junction bases unmatched: 4. Germline CDR1 and CDR2: SGHNT and YYREEE (reference sequence). In DNA, the CDR3 is TGTGCCAGCAGCTTTGGACAGGGCAGCTCCTACGAGCAGTACTTC. It specifies CASSFGQGSSYEQYF.

This clone was observed a handful of times. The genes are TRBV6-8 and TRBJ1-6, with D uncertain. The CDR3 is made up of 16 amino acids. Germline CDR1 MNHGY, CDR2 SAAAGT. With 5 bases removed from V and 8 bases from J, the gap between germline ends came to 19 bases. CDR3 in amino acids: CASSTNFPTEHSPLHF. The CDR3 DNA reads as TGTGCCAGCAGTACTAACTTTCCTACTGAACATTCACCCCTCCACTTT.

The chain links TRBV6-6 to TRBJ2-2, with TRBD1 as a possible D gene (6 bases). This CDR3 has 15 amino acids. Trimming removed 2 bases at V and 3 bases at J, with 10 bases between. The germline gives CDR1 MNHNY, CDR2 SVGAGI (reference sequence). The CDR3: CASSYTHRDTGELFF. In nucleotides, the CDR3 is TGTGCCAGCAGTTACACACACAGGGACACCGGGGAGCTGTTTTTT.